The 17 T cell receptor beta chains below come from one sample, sequenced in a study of T cell changes during pregnancy in multiple sclerosis (dated by TCRdb to the late 2010s). The library was generated by the immunoSEQ multiplex PCR assay. This immuneACCESS table, as held by TCRdb, lists in-frame sequences with V and J called but not all clones. Of the missing ones, under half trace to an unresolved V gene in checked studies; the others have no known cause. The sample yields about 32,000 clones; roughly 87% were counted once. The leading ten clones occupy roughly a tenth of the sample. Sample: CD8+ T cells from peripheral blood mononuclear cells, taken in the second trimester of pregnancy. The receptors come from a female donor with multiple sclerosis, enrolled in a pregnancy study.

J is TRBJ2-7 and V is TRBV7-9; the D gene is possibly TRBD1 (5 bases). This CDR3 spans 15 amino acids. CDR1 and CDR2 from the germline V gene are SEHNR and FQNEAQ (reference sequence). The ends were cut back, 4 bases at V and 2 bases at J, with 15 bases in the middle. CDR3 region: CASSSTRDPTYEQYF. Written as DNA, the CDR3 is TGTGCCAGCAGCTCCACCAGGGATCCCACCTACGAGCAGTACTTC.

In DNA, the CDR3 is TGTGCCAGCAGTCGGTTTTTTGACAGGGGGATCGGGGAGCTGTTTTTT. Its translation: CASSRFFDRGIGELFF. The chain has TRBV27 and TRBJ2-2, with 9 bases lining up with TRBD1. The length of the CDR3 is 16 residues. Germline CDR1 reads MNHEY; CDR2 reads SMNVEV (reference sequence). Trimming at V came to 5 bases and at J to 7 bases, leaving 11 bases not matched to a gene.

V and J are TRBV4-2 and TRBJ2-1; 12 positions match TRBD2. J gave up 6 bases and V 2 bases, and 8 bases lay outside the gene matches. Germline loops: CDR1 LGHNA, CDR2 YNFKEQ. This CDR3 has 17 amino acids. The CDR3: CASSQPGLAGPSNEQFF. In DNA, the CDR3 is TGTGCCAGCAGCCAACCCGGACTAGCGGGGCCCTCCAATGAGCAGTTCTTC.

This clone was counted only a few times. The chain combines TRBV5-6 with TRBJ1-2; unclear D gene. The germline V gene encodes CDR1 SGHDT and CDR2 YYEEEE. Trimming cost V 2 bases and J 7 bases, with 9 bases left between them. There are 12 residues in the CDR3. The CDR3 region has the DNA TGTGCCAGCAGCTTAGGAGGGTTTGGCTACACCTTC. It translates to CASSLGGFGYTF.

The chain links TRBV5-1 to TRBJ2-1; TRBD2 matches 7 bases. This CDR3 is built from 16 residues. V gave up 0 bases and J gave up 0 bases; unmatched junction bases: 3. The germline V gene encodes CDR1 SGHRS and CDR2 YFSETQ. The CDR3 DNA sequence: TGCGCCAGCAGCTTGGAGCCTAGCGGCTCCTACAATGAGCAGTTCTTC. It codes for CASSLEPSGSYNEQFF.

The genes are TRBV5-1 and TRBJ2-7; 8 bases align to TRBD2. CDR1 is SGHRS and CDR2 is YFSETQ in the germline V gene. The CDR3 loop spans 14 amino acids. Losses at the gene ends were 2 bases for V and 7 bases for J; bases not matched to a gene: 8. This chain's CDR3 is CASSFGGGQEEQYF. In DNA form, the CDR3 reads TGCGCCAGCAGCTTCGGCGGGGGGCAGGAAGAGCAGTACTTC.

This chain links TRBV29-1 with TRBJ2-1, with 9 bases lining up with TRBD2. V lost 4 bases to trimming and J lost 3 bases; unmatched junction nucleotides: 4. Germline lookup yields CDR1 SQVTM and CDR2 ANQGSEA. The CDR3 sequence is 14 residues long. DNA of the CDR3: TGCAGCGTTGTAGGTAGCGGGGGCTACAATGAGCAGTTCTTC. Amino acid sequence: CSVVGSGGYNEQFF.

The V and J genes are TRBV29-1 and TRBJ1-2; possible D gene TRBD1, 6 bases. V was cut by 5 bases and J by 4 bases, with 11 bases left in between. The CDR3 runs 12 residues. From germline, CDR1 is SQVTM and CDR2 ANQGSEA. CDR3 residues: CSVSAGAYGYTF. DNA of the CDR3: TGCAGCGTTTCAGCAGGGGCCTATGGCTACACCTTC.

V usage is TRBV15 and J usage is TRBJ1-5; 7 bases fit TRBD1. This CDR3 has 15 amino acids. V lost 0 bases to trimming and J lost 7 bases; unmatched junction nucleotides: 6. Germline CDR1 reads LNHNV; CDR2 reads YYDKDF (reference sequence). DNA for the CDR3: TGTGCCACCAGCAGAGATAGGGGGCTAGGACAGCCCCAGCATTTT. Translating gives CATSRDRGLGQPQHF.

The rearrangement links TRBV28 to TRBJ2-2; D not resolved. The CDR3 sequence is 14 residues long. Trimming removed 3 bases from V and 6 bases from J, with 11 bases in between. Germline CDR1 is MDHEN and CDR2 is SYDVKM. CDR3: CASSFLQVSGELFF. The CDR3 DNA sequence: TGTGCCAGCAGTTTCCTCCAGGTCTCCGGGGAGCTGTTTTTT.

The chain combines TRBV10-3 with TRBJ2-7; D uncertain. This CDR3 region has 15 residues. Germline CDR1 reads ENHRY; CDR2 reads SYGVKD. Trimming cost V 8 bases and J 0 bases, with 17 bases left between them. As DNA, the CDR3 is TGTGCCATCCTATCTGAGACACCGAGCTCCTACGAGCAGTACTTC. Protein sequence: CAILSETPSSYEQYF.

This sequence joins TRBV18 and TRBJ1-4; 10 bases match TRBD1. Per the germline V gene, CDR1 is KGHSH and CDR2 is LQKENI. This CDR3 has 19 residues. V shed 2 bases, J shed 10 bases, and the junction held 19 bases outside the gene matches. CDR3 DNA sequence: TGTGCCAGCTCACCATCGAGGAGAACGGGGGACAGGGGCTACGGAAAACTGTTTTTT. Its protein is CASSPSRRTGDRGYGKLFF. Looking up the rest from reference TRBV18 and TRBJ1-4 gives the full variable domain: NAGVMQNPRHLVRRRGQEARLRCSPMKGHSHVYWYRQLPEEGLKFMVYLQKENIIDESGMPKERFSAEFPKEGPSILRIQQVVRGDSAAYFCASSPSRRTGDRGYGKLFFGSGTQLSVL.

The chain joins TRBV7-7 to TRBJ2-1; D gene ambiguous. The CDR3 is made up of 10 amino acids. The V gene lost 6 bases and the J gene lost 9 bases, with 6 bases spanning the gap. Germline V gene sequence: CDR1 SSHAT, CDR2 FNYEAQ (reference sequence). The CDR3 loop is CASRAPEQFF. The CDR3 nucleotides read TGTGCCAGCAGAGCGCCTGAGCAGTTCTTC.

The V call is TRBV28, the J call TRBJ1-2; D might be TRBD1 (5 bases). Germline lookup yields CDR1 MDHEN and CDR2 SYDVKM. Trimming cost V 6 bases and J 4 bases, with 15 bases left between them. The CDR3 length is 14 residues. CDR3 region: CASSPWGGGYGYTF. CDR3 bases: TGTGCCAGCAGCCCATGGGGCGGTGGCTATGGCTACACCTTC.

V and J are TRBV19 and TRBJ1-5, with D unclear. CDR3 length equals 15 residues. Trimming took 0 bases from V and 4 from J, leaving 10 bases between them. Germline V gene sequence: CDR1 LNHDA, CDR2 SQIVND (reference sequence). CDR3 sequence: CASSIDRGVNQPQHF. The CDR3 coding sequence is TGTGCCAGTAGTATAGATCGGGGAGTGAATCAGCCCCAGCATTTT.

The chain links TRBV21-1 to TRBJ1-1; TRBD1 reflects the table's D call only, with no check against the DNA. TRBV21-1 corresponds to a pseudogene. CDR3 length: 14 amino acids. CDR3: CASSGRTGGTEAFF. The CDR3 DNA is TGTGCCAGCAGCGGCAGGACAGGGGGAACTGAAGCTTTCTTT.

The gene calls are TRBV6-6 and TRBJ1-1, with D maybe TRBD1 (5 bases). Germline assignment: CDR1 MNHNY and CDR2 SVGAGI (reference sequence). CDR3 length: 14 amino acids. The V and J ends lost 2 bases and 1 base respectively, with 8 bases between them. CDR3 residues: CASSYGAENTEAFF. For the CDR3, the DNA is TGTGCCAGCAGTTACGGGGCGGAGAACACTGAAGCTTTCTTT.